This entry lists 12 T cell receptor beta chains sequenced from one sample in a study of T cell responses to AZD1222 COVID-19 vaccine. Here immunoSEQ multiplex PCR was the method, and the copy in TCRdb shows in-frame clones only, minus some. The repertoire includes over 85,000 clones, about 85% of them detected once, and 4.5% to 6% sits in the top ten. The sample here was peripheral blood, taken on day 0 of AZD1222 vaccination. The receptors shown here come from an adult in good health.

CDR3 sequence: CASSLPSSYNSPLHF. CDR3 coding DNA: TGTGCCAGCAGTTTACCTTCCTCCTATAATTCACCCCTCCACTTT. The chain couples TRBV28 to TRBJ1-6; D not resolved. V was trimmed by 2 bases and J by 0 bases, leaving 5 bases between them. CDR3 length equals 15 residues. Germline V CDR1 and CDR2: MDHEN, SYDVKM.

The rearrangement uses TRBV27 and TRBJ1-6, with D hard to call. This CDR3 has 14 amino acids. The germline gives CDR1 MNHEY, CDR2 SMNVEV (reference sequence). The V end was cut by 8 bases, the J end by 10 bases, with 18 bases between. DNA of the CDR3: TGTGCCAGCGGAGAGGAGTTCCCGTCCTCACCCCTCCACTTT. This gives the protein CASGEEFPSSPLHF.

The table lists this clone with a few counts. The chain carries TRBV19 and TRBJ1-6; weak D call: TRBD1 (5 bases). Germline CDR1 and CDR2: LNHDA and SQIVND (reference sequence). This CDR3 is built from 18 residues. Between the trimmed V and J ends, which lost 4 bases and 0 bases, there was a span of 16 bases. The CDR3 sequence is CASSNIRGPGSYNSPLHF. Written as DNA, the CDR3 is TGTGCCAGTAGTAATATCCGGGGCCCCGGCTCCTATAATTCACCCCTCCACTTT.

This clone was observed once. The chain has TRBV9 and TRBJ2-3, with 8 bases that match TRBD2. The trim removed 2 bases at V and 2 bases at J, leaving 4 bases unmatched. Germline loops: CDR1 SGDLS, CDR2 YYNGEE. This CDR3 has 15 amino acids. The CDR3 sequence is CASSVTSANTDTQYF. The CDR3 DNA reads TGTGCCAGCAGCGTGACTAGCGCAAACACAGATACGCAGTATTTT. Complete variable domain (other parts from reference TRBV9 and TRBJ2-3): DSGVTQTPKHLITATGQRVTLRCSPRSGDLSVYWYQQSLDQGLQFLIQYYNGEERAKGNILERFSAQQFPDLHSELNLSSLELGDSALYFCASSVTSANTDTQYFGPGTRLTVL.

The chain joins TRBV5-1 to TRBJ1-6; possibly TRBD1 for D (6 bases). Per germline, CDR1 SGHRS and CDR2 YFSETQ. Trimming pared 0 bases from V and 4 bases from J, leaving 14 bases between. The CDR3 is made up of 17 amino acids. The CDR3 DNA follows: TGCGCCAGCAGCTTGGAGGGGGTTTTGGGGTATAATTCACCCCTCCACTTT. It specifies CASSLEGVLGYNSPLHF.

The V and J genes are TRBV11-2 and TRBJ2-7, with TRBD1 as a possible D gene (6 bases). The CDR3 runs 15 residues. The V end was cut by 3 bases, the J end by 0 bases, with 12 bases between. Germline assignment: CDR1 SGHAT and CDR2 FQNNGV. CDR3 residues: CASSLLDRSSYEQYF. As DNA, the CDR3 is TGTGCCAGCAGCTTGCTCGACAGGAGCTCCTACGAGCAGTACTTC.

The chain has TRBV18 and TRBJ2-7; no firm D call. CDR3 length: 15 amino acids. In germline, CDR1 is KGHSH, CDR2 LQKENI. The germline V and J ends were trimmed by 1 base and 4 bases, with 14 bases remaining between them. The CDR3 region has the DNA TGTGCCAGCTCACCACTCCCCAGCTACGAGTACGAGCAGTACTTC. Its protein product is CASSPLPSYEYEQYF.

The chain combines TRBV29-1 with TRBJ2-7; TRBD2 matches 7 bases. The CDR3 is 14 amino acids. Germline trimming cut 4 bases from V and 5 bases from J; bases unmatched to any gene: 11. Germline loops: CDR1 SQVTM, CDR2 ANQGSEA. The CDR3 bases are TGCAGCGTTGGAGGGCCTAGCGGAACCGACGAGCAGTACTTC. Translating gives CSVGGPSGTDEQYF.

V gene TRBV4-2 combines with J gene TRBJ2-7; tentatively, D is TRBD2 (6 bases). CDR3 length equals 17 residues. The germline CDR1 and CDR2 sequences are LGHNA and YNFKEQ. The V end was cut by 1 base, the J end by 1 base, with 17 bases between. The CDR3 DNA reads as TGTGCCAGCAGCCAAGTCGTAGCGGCCGGAGGTTCCTACGAGCAGTACTTC. It encodes CASSQVVAAGGSYEQYF.

The chain is built from TRBV6-5 and TRBJ1-6; D remains unclear. Germline CDR1 and CDR2: MNHEY and SVGAGI. This CDR3 is 15 amino acids long. V lost 6 bases, J lost 3 bases, and 12 bases lay in between. The CDR3 reads CASRGRVDYNSPLHF. For the CDR3, the DNA is TGTGCCAGCAGAGGCCGGGTGGACTATAATTCACCCCTCCACTTT.

This chain links TRBV7-3 with TRBJ2-2, with 8 positions matching TRBD1. The junction had 4 bases not matched to a gene; V was cut back by 6 bases and J by 7 bases. Germline values: CDR1 SGHTA, CDR2 FQGTGA. The CDR3 contains 13 residues. CDR3: CASRDRGFGELFF. CDR3 bases: TGTGCCAGCAGAGACAGGGGATTCGGGGAGCTGTTTTTT.

The genes are TRBV25-1 and TRBJ2-1; unclear D gene. V was shortened by 3 bases and J by 4 bases, with 10 bases between the two germline ends. CDR1 and CDR2 (germline): MGHDK, SYGVNS. The CDR3 runs 14 residues. The CDR3 bases are TGTGCCAGCAGTGACCCCTATCCTTACAATGAGCAGTTCTTC. The encoded protein is CASSDPYPYNEQFF.